The 29 T cell receptor beta chains below all came from one sample that was sequenced in a study of T cell responses to AZD1222 COVID-19 vaccine. Sequencing was performed with immunoSEQ multiplex PCR; in TCRdb, only in-frame clones are kept and a portion is missing. Counted here are fewer than 150,000 clones, about 93% occurring once; the ten biggest clones make up 4.5% to 6%. The sequences come from peripheral blood, collected 28 days after the second AZD1222 dose. These receptors were collected from an adult who received the AZD1222 COVID-19 vaccine.

The chain carries TRBV3-1 (or the pseudogene TRBV3-2) and TRBJ2-5, with D unclear. Germline V gene data show CDR1 as LGHDT and CDR2 as YNNKEL (reference sequence). This CDR3 is 15 amino acids long. V was clipped by 4 bases and J by 5 bases, with 17 bases between them. The CDR3 bases are TGTGCCAGCAGCCTAGGTTTAGTGGGCCGGGAGACCCAGTACTTC. Translating gives CASSLGLVGRETQYF.

The chain carries TRBV3-1 (or the pseudogene TRBV3-2) and TRBJ2-3; D may be TRBD1 (6 bases). Trimming left V 1 base short and J 2 bases short, with 7 bases between. CDR3 length: 14 amino acids. In germline, CDR1 is LGHDT, CDR2 YNNKEL (reference sequence). For the CDR3, the DNA is TGTGCCAGCAGCCAAGGGGGGCCCACAGATACGCAGTATTTT. The encoded protein is CASSQGGPTDTQYF.

The chain is built from TRBV7-7 and TRBJ2-1, with TRBD2 matching 9 bases. With 5 bases clipped from V and 7 bases from J, the junction kept 9 bases outside the gene matches. Germline V gene lookup returns CDR1 SSHAT and CDR2 FNYEAQ (reference sequence). This CDR3 has 15 amino acids. For the CDR3, the DNA is TGTGCCAGCAGCCCTCGACTAGCGGTAGCAAATGAGCAGTTCTTC. Residues: CASSPRLAVANEQFF.

The chain joins TRBV5-8 to TRBJ2-3; tentative D call: TRBD1 (6 bases). Per germline, CDR1 SGHTS and CDR2 YDEGEE. The CDR3 contains 15 residues. Between the trimmed V and J ends, which lost 4 bases and 2 bases, there was a span of 14 bases. CDR3 nucleotides: TGTGCCAGCAGCGCCAGGGGATCCTCCACAGATACGCAGTATTTT. It specifies CASSARGSSTDTQYF.

This clone was seen once. The rearrangement joins TRBV5-5 to TRBJ2-3, with TRBD2 matching over 10 bases. The V and J ends lost 4 bases and 2 bases, in that order; junction bases with no gene match: 7. CDR3 length equals 16 residues. The germline gives CDR1 SGHKS, CDR2 YYEKEE (reference sequence). CDR3 amino acids: CASSTGLAAFTDTQYF. CDR3 in DNA: TGTGCCAGCAGCACCGGACTAGCGGCCTTCACAGATACGCAGTATTTT.

The chain has TRBV24-1 and TRBJ1-2, with 7 nucleotides matching TRBD1. The CDR3 is 12 amino acids. V lost 11 bases and J lost 6; bases outside the gene matches: 8. Germline V gives CDR1 KGHDR, CDR2 SFDVKD. CDR3 sequence reads: CAIGTETDGYTF. CDR3 DNA: TGTGCCATCGGGACAGAGACTGATGGCTACACCTTC.

With regard to this clone: Other nucleotide sequences in the sample specify the same CDR3. V and J are TRBV18 and TRBJ2-7; 11 positions agree with TRBD1. The trim removed 6 bases at V and 0 bases at J, leaving 4 bases unmatched. The CDR3 spans 15 residues. The germline gives CDR1 KGHSH, CDR2 LQKENI. The CDR3 DNA follows: TGTGCCAGCTCTCCAGGGACAGGGGGCTCCTACGAGCAGTACTTC. Encoded protein: CASSPGTGGSYEQYF.

This chain connects TRBV4-3 to TRBJ2-4, with D possibly matching TRBD1 (5 bases). The CDR3 sequence is 15 residues long. V was clipped by 1 base and J by 8 bases, with 15 bases between them. From germline, CDR1 is LGHNA and CDR2 YSLEER. Written as DNA, the CDR3 is TGCGCCAGCAGCCAAGGGGGCAGGGATCGTGACATTCAGTACTTC. As protein: CASSQGGRDRDIQYF.

The chain employs TRBV5-1 and TRBJ2-5, with 7 bases matching TRBD2. The CDR3 is 17 residues long. The J segment lost 2 bases and the V segment lost 2 bases, leaving 12 bases of the junction unmatched. Germline values: CDR1 SGHRS, CDR2 YFSETQ. The CDR3, as DNA: TGCGCCAGCAGCTTAGTAGCGGGCGCCAGAGGGCAAGAGACCCAGTACTTC. Translation gives CASSLVAGARGQETQYF.

V is TRBV19 and J is TRBJ1-4; D is perhaps TRBD1 (5 bases). Germline CDR1 is LNHDA and CDR2 is SQIVND (reference sequence). Trimming removed 5 bases from V and 7 bases from J, with 17 bases in between. The CDR3 loop spans 15 amino acids. The CDR3 sequence is CASSLGGRTGEKLFF. CDR3 DNA: TGTGCCAGTAGTCTCGGGGGGAGGACTGGTGAAAAACTGTTTTTT.

The J gene is TRBJ2-2, the V gene TRBV30; 12 bases align to TRBD2. Germline lookup yields CDR1 GTSNPN and CDR2 SVGIG (reference sequence). The CDR3 has 18 residues. J lost 5 bases, V lost 5 bases, and 15 bases had no gene match. In DNA, the CDR3 is TGTGCCTGGTCGGGACGAACTAGCGGGAGGTGGGGAACCGGGGAGCTGTTTTTT. Protein sequence: CAWSGRTSGRWGTGELFF.

This clone has a single count. The V call is TRBV20-1, the J call TRBJ2-5, with 10 bases identical to TRBD2. CDR1 is DFQATT and CDR2 is SNEGSKA in the germline V gene (reference sequence). CDR3 size: 16 residues. The ends lost 3 bases at V and 4 bases at J; junction bases unmatched: 11. The CDR3 sequence is CSASVLAGVVAETQYF. The DNA for the CDR3 is TGCAGTGCTAGTGTTCTAGCGGGGGTAGTGGCAGAGACCCAGTACTTC.

The chain couples TRBV7-2 to TRBJ2-2, with D possibly matching TRBD2 (6 bases). CDR1 and CDR2 (germline): SGHTA, FQGNSA. V was shortened by 3 bases and J by 6 bases, with 14 bases between the two germline ends. CDR3 length: 15 amino acids. CDR3 nucleotides: TGTGCCAGCAGCTTGACGAGACTAGTGGCCGGGGAGCTGTTTTTT. Its protein is CASSLTRLVAGELFF. Supplemented by reference TRBV7-2 and TRBJ2-2, the full variable domain reads GAGVSQSPSNKVTEKGKDVELRCDPISGHTALYWYRQSLGQGLEFLIYFQGNSAPDKSGLPSDRFSAERTGGSVSTLTIQRTQQEDSAVYLCASSLTRLVAGELFFGEGSRLTVL.

The J gene is TRBJ2-5, the V gene TRBV5-1; D is perhaps TRBD2 (7 bases). V was shortened by 0 bases and J by 2 bases, with 17 bases between the two germline ends. The CDR3 extends over 17 amino acids. CDR1 and CDR2 (germline): SGHRS, YFSETQ. The CDR3 is CASSLAGGREGQETQYF. The CDR3 DNA reads TGCGCCAGCAGCTTGGCCGGGGGGCGAGAAGGTCAAGAGACCCAGTACTTC.

The chain joins TRBV6-2 or TRBV6-3 to TRBJ2-3; 7 bases are a match to TRBD2. The V gene end was trimmed by 0 bases and the J gene end by 1 base; junction bases not matched to a gene: 1. Germline V gives CDR1 MNHEY, CDR2 SVGEGT. This CDR3 has 15 amino acids. This CDR3 is CASSYSTSGTDTQYF. The CDR3 coding sequence is TGTGCCAGCAGTTACTCTACTAGCGGCACAGATACGCAGTATTTT.

This chain connects TRBV10-3 to TRBJ2-5; D unclear. Trimming left V 3 bases short and J 1 base short, with 9 bases between. The CDR3 consists of 14 residues. Germline lookup yields CDR1 ENHRY and CDR2 SYGVKD. The CDR3 DNA reads as TGTGCCATCAGTGATCGGCCTAGCCAAGAGACCCAGTACTTC. This sequence encodes CAISDRPSQETQYF.

Details on this clone: A junction boundary mismatches the germline segment, possibly from a read error. CDR3 protein: CASSTRDRNSLTEAFF. The CDR3 nucleotides read TGTGCTAGCAGCACCCGGGACAGGAATTCCCTTACTGAAGCTTTCTTT. The rearrangement uses TRBV7-7 and TRBJ1-1, with 8 nucleotides matching TRBD1. The CDR3 runs 16 residues. The germline V gene has CDR1 SSHAT and CDR2 FNYEAQ (reference sequence).

V is TRBV5-4 and J is TRBJ2-5; 7 nucleotides agree with TRBD1. The CDR3 covers 15 residues. V dropped 9 bases and J dropped 1; count of bases not matched to a gene: 12. CDR1 is SGHNT and CDR2 is YYREEE in the germline V gene (reference sequence). For the CDR3, the DNA is TGTGCCACCCTGTCACAGGGGCTCTCCCAAGAGACCCAGTACTTC. Its protein is CATLSQGLSQETQYF.

This clone has only a few counts. The genes are TRBV5-1 and TRBJ2-5; perhaps TRBD2 as D (6 bases). The V gene lost 0 bases and the J gene lost 5 bases, with 8 bases spanning the gap. This CDR3 has 13 residues. Germline assignment: CDR1 SGHRS and CDR2 YFSETQ. As DNA, the CDR3 is TGCGCCAGCAGCTTGGGGGGGACTGAGACCCAGTACTTC. Residues: CASSLGGTETQYF.

V usage is TRBV5-4 and J usage is TRBJ2-5; D remains ambiguous. The germline V gene encodes CDR1 SGHNT and CDR2 YYREEE (reference sequence). This CDR3 has 13 residues. Trimming removed 3 bases from V and 5 bases from J, with 11 bases in between. CDR3 protein: CASSSDPGETQYF. DNA for the CDR3: TGTGCCAGCAGCTCCGACCCCGGGGAGACCCAGTACTTC.

The rearrangement uses TRBV6-2 or TRBV6-3 and TRBJ1-6, with D perhaps TRBD1 (5 bases). The CDR3 has 16 amino acids. V lost 5 bases and J lost 6, with 17 bases in between. Germline values: CDR1 MNHEY, CDR2 SVGEGT. This chain's CDR3 is CASSLRGMRGNSPLHF. CDR3 sequence (DNA): TGTGCCAGCAGTCTACGGGGAATGAGGGGTAATTCACCCCTCCACTTT.

J is TRBJ1-5 and V is TRBV7-6; no clear D. Germline V lookup: CDR1 SGHVS, CDR2 FNYEAQ. V was trimmed by 1 base and J by 4 bases, leaving 11 bases between them. This CDR3 contains 15 residues. The CDR3 DNA reads TGTGCCAGCAGCTTAGGAGGTGTGGAAAATCAGCCCCAGCATTTT. Its translation: CASSLGGVENQPQHF.

This sequence joins TRBV7-3 and TRBJ2-2, with D perhaps matching TRBD2 (6 bases). This CDR3 is 15 amino acids long. The V gene's germline CDR1 is SGHTA and CDR2 FQGTGA. Trimming pared 5 bases from V and 1 base from J, leaving 11 bases between. The CDR3 bases are TGTGCCAGCAGCCCCCGGGACTGGAACACCGGGGAGCTGTTTTTT. This translates into CASSPRDWNTGELFF.

The chain has TRBV6-1 and TRBJ2-1; 12 bases match TRBD2. The CDR3 consists of 15 residues. V trimming: 2 bases; J trimming: 10 bases; junction bases outside the gene matches: 6. The germline gives CDR1 MNHNS, CDR2 SASEGT. CDR3 protein: CASSELLAGGGEQFF. The CDR3, as DNA: TGTGCCAGCAGTGAACTACTAGCGGGGGGAGGGGAGCAGTTCTTC.

The V call is TRBV18, the J call TRBJ2-3; tentatively, D is TRBD2 (5 bases). Germline V gene data show CDR1 as KGHSH and CDR2 as LQKENI. This CDR3 spans 13 amino acids. Trimming took off 6 bases at V and 2 bases at J, with 9 bases between the two ends. The DNA for the CDR3 is TGTGCCAGCTCCCCCGGGATCACAGATACGCAGTATTTT. It codes for CASSPGITDTQYF.

This clone was observed a handful of times. This chain joins TRBV19 and TRBJ2-1, with D hard to call. CDR3 length: 15 amino acids. Trimming took 6 bases from V and 5 from J, leaving 17 bases between them. Germline V gene lookup returns CDR1 LNHDA and CDR2 SQIVND (reference sequence). This chain's CDR3 is CASSPGPLMDNEQFF. The CDR3 nucleotides are TGTGCCAGTAGCCCTGGCCCCCTGATGGACAATGAGCAGTTCTTC.

Worth noting for this clone: At the DNA level, this CDR3 is encoded by other sequences in the same sample as well. The rearrangement links TRBV19 to TRBJ1-1; no clear D gene. Looked up from germline, CDR1 is LNHDA and CDR2 is SQIVND (reference sequence). V shed 1 base and J shed 1 base, with 4 bases lying between them. This CDR3 spans 13 amino acids. The CDR3 coding sequence is TGTGCCAGTAGTATAGGGCCGAACACTGAAGCTTTCTTT. Protein: CASSIGPNTEAFF.

The V and J genes are TRBV25-1 and TRBJ2-2, with 11 bases that match TRBD2. J lost 3 bases, V lost 0 bases, and 3 bases had no gene match. Germline CDR1 and CDR2: MGHDK and SYGVNS. This CDR3 contains 17 residues. The CDR3: CASSEYILAGDTGELFF. In DNA, the CDR3 is TGTGCCAGCAGTGAATATATACTAGCGGGAGACACCGGGGAGCTGTTTTTT.

V is TRBV27 and J is TRBJ1-1; no definite D call. Per germline, CDR1 MNHEY and CDR2 SMNVEV (reference sequence). V was cut by 11 bases and J by 0 bases, with 7 bases left in between. CDR3 length equals 11 residues. The DNA for the CDR3 is TGTGCCTCGGGGATGAACACTGAAGCTTTCTTT. Translating it yields CASGMNTEAFF.